The rows below give T cell receptor beta chains drawn from one sample of a study of cytomegalovirus exposure and HLA in healthy donors. The table came from immunoSEQ multiplex PCR; TCRdb's copy has only in-frame clones and leaves some out. Of over 100,000 clones detected, less than 75% appear once; the ten largest clones hold 2.1%. Material for sequencing was PBMCs. These receptors were taken from a woman in her thirties or forties in good health and CMV-seropositive. The CDR3 runs from the conserved cysteine through the conserved F or W. A D gene is named only where the DNA matches it firmly. Part of the rows lack a size; the others show once, few, many or a class for expanded clones.

D gene,V gene,clone size,J gene,CDR3 protein,CDR3 DNA
.,TRBV7-9,.,TRBJ1-6,CASSFEVNSPLHF,TGTGCCAGCAGCTTCGAGGTCAATTCACCCCTCCACTTT
.,TRBV7-9,.,TRBJ1-1,CASSLGRTEAFF,TGTGCCAGCAGCTTAGGGCGGACTGAAGCTTTCTTT
TRBD2,TRBV13,.,TRBJ2-3,CASSFGGGTDTQYF,TGTGCCAGCAGCTTCGGGGGGGGTACAGATACGCAGTATTTT
TRBD1,TRBV6-4,medium-sized,TRBJ2-5,CARAGTENQETQYF,TGTGCCAGGGCCGGGACAGAGAACCAAGAGACCCAGTACTTC
.,TRBV2,.,TRBJ2-7,CASSELYLSYEQYF,TGTGCCAGCAGTGAGCTATACCTCTCCTACGAGCAGTACTTC
.,TRBV27,few,TRBJ1-5,CASSLGPRTGNQPQHF,TGTGCCAGCAGTTTGGGGCCCCGAACAGGGAATCAGCCCCAGCATTTT
.,TRBV6-6,few,TRBJ1-1,CASTREGRTEAFF,TGTGCCAGCACACGGGAAGGTAGAACTGAAGCTTTCTTT
TRBD1,TRBV18,many,TRBJ1-4,CASSPPNGQGEKLFF,TGTGCCAGCTCACCCCCTAATGGACAGGGGGAAAAACTGTTTTTT
TRBD1,TRBV7-3,.,TRBJ1-1,CASSLTGAAFF,TGTGCCAGCAGCTTGACAGGGGCCGCTTTCTTT
TRBD1,TRBV25-1,.,TRBJ1-2,CASSELAGGIGYTF,TGTGCCAGCAGTGAATTGGCAGGGGGCATAGGCTACACCTTC
TRBD2,TRBV7-6,few,TRBJ2-3,CASSSGGGTDTQYF,TGTGCCAGCAGCTCGGGGGGGGGCACAGATACGCAGTATTTT
TRBD2,TRBV19,.,TRBJ2-2,CASRVLAGANTGELFF,TGTGCCAGTAGAGTTTTAGCGGGCGCGAACACCGGGGAGCTGTTTTTT
.,TRBV5-4,.,TRBJ1-2,CASSTGSNYGYTF,TGCGCCAGCAGCACCGGGTCTAACTATGGCTACACCTTC
TRBD1,TRBV28,.,TRBJ2-7,CASSAGGLNSSPYEQYF,TGTGCCAGCAGTGCAGGGGGCCTAAACTCTTCCCCGTACGAGCAGTACTTC
.,TRBV4-2,.,TRBJ2-6,CASSQEGGSGANVLTF,TGTGCCAGCAGCCAAGAAGGAGGCTCTGGGGCCAACGTCCTGACTTTC
TRBD2,TRBV7-9,.,TRBJ2-7,CASSLIGGSGGDEQYF,TGTGCCAGCAGCTTAATAGGAGGCTCGGGGGGTGACGAGCAGTACTTC
.,TRBV5-1,.,TRBJ1-5,CASSLGLRSNQPQHF,TGCGCCAGCAGCTTGGGGTTGAGAAGCAATCAGCCCCAGCATTTT
.,TRBV10-3,.,TRBJ2-5,CAIGKGDLLTQYF,TGTGCCATCGGGAAGGGAGACCTTTTGACCCAGTACTTC
TRBD2,TRBV6-4,.,TRBJ2-3,CASSDSASGSTDTQYF,TGTGCCAGCAGTGACTCGGCTAGCGGTAGCACAGATACGCAGTATTTT
TRBD1,TRBV28,.,TRBJ2-7,CASSLPPRGPNEQYF,TGTGCCAGCAGTTTACCCCCCAGGGGGCCCAACGAGCAGTACTTC
.,TRBV7-8,few,TRBJ2-2,CASSLNYPNTGELFF,TGTGCCAGCAGCTTAAACTACCCGAACACCGGGGAGCTGTTTTTT
.,TRBV13,.,TRBJ1-2,CASSLGKGQNYGYTF,TGTGCCAGCAGCTTAGGGAAGGGGCAAAACTATGGCTACACCTTC
TRBD1,TRBV29-1,.,TRBJ2-7,CSVHRGNEQYF,TGCAGCGTCCACAGGGGCAACGAGCAGTACTTC
.,TRBV30,.,TRBJ1-4,CACRQNNEKLFF,TGTGCCTGCCGACAGAATAATGAAAAACTGTTTTTT
.,TRBV5-1,.,TRBJ2-5,CASSLSQGGPETQYF,TGCGCCAGCAGCCTCTCCCAGGGGGGCCCTGAGACCCAGTACTTC
TRBD2,TRBV7-2,few,TRBJ2-7,CASSLESTGGYEQYF,TGTGCCAGCAGCTTAGAATCAACGGGGGGATACGAGCAGTACTTC
.,TRBV7-2,.,TRBJ2-2,CATRWGGATGELFF,TGTGCCACCCGCTGGGGGGGGGCCACCGGGGAGCTGTTTTTT
TRBD1,TRBV5-8,.,TRBJ2-3,CASTGWDSATWPFTDTQYF,TGTGCCAGCACCGGGTGGGACAGTGCTACCTGGCCTTTTACAGATACGCAGTATTTT
.,TRBV15,.,TRBJ1-2,CATSRQGYYGYTF,TGTGCCACCAGCAGACAGGGTTACTATGGCTACACCTTC
.,TRBV29-1,.,TRBJ1-2,CSVEDRSVVPWGYTF,TGCAGCGTTGAAGATCGTTCGGTTGTGCCATGGGGCTACACCTTC
.,TRBV6-5,few,TRBJ2-7,CASSITGTLYYEQYF,TGTGCCAGCAGTATAACCGGGACACTTTACTACGAGCAGTACTTC
.,TRBV5-1,.,TRBJ2-3,CASSLTTGDTQYF,TGCGCCAGCAGCCTGACGACAGGAGATACGCAGTATTTT
.,TRBV18,.,TRBJ2-7,CASSPETYEQYF,TGTGCCAGCTCACCTGAAACATACGAGCAGTACTTC
.,TRBV13,.,TRBJ2-1,CASSRFLPRGGRPYNEQFF,TGTGCCAGCAGCCGCTTTCTTCCTAGAGGAGGCCGGCCCTACAATGAGCAGTTCTTC
TRBD1,TRBV9,.,TRBJ1-2,CASSVATGADYGYTF,TGTGCCAGCAGCGTTGCGACAGGGGCGGACTATGGCTACACCTTC
TRBD2,TRBV7-9,.,TRBJ2-3,CASSLGLAGGSADTQYF,TGTGCCAGCAGCTTAGGACTAGCGGGAGGTTCGGCAGATACGCAGTATTTT
TRBD2,TRBV18,.,TRBJ2-3,CASSPLMRGGDTQYF,TGTGCCAGCTCACCTTTAATGCGGGGGGGAGATACGCAGTATTTT
.,TRBV19,.,TRBJ1-4,CASSINEGSRKKLFF,TGTGCCAGTAGTATAAACGAAGGATCGAGGAAAAAACTGTTTTTT
TRBD1,TRBV6-5,.,TRBJ2-1,CASRLDRGSGREQFF,TGTGCCAGCAGGCTCGACAGGGGGTCAGGGCGGGAGCAGTTCTTC